The subject of this entry is one T cell receptor beta chain. Its antigen has not been determined. A read error may account for a junction end that differs from germline. TCRbeta CDR3 regions were amplified from genomic DNA using the immunoSEQ Assay, a bias-controlled multiplex PCR. Per the original workflow: The number of nucleated cells in each sample was estimated from the amplification of reference gene primers within the assay. To quantify the absolute abundance of each unique TCRbeta CDR3 rearrangement, sequence reads were collapsed and filtered. For each sample, productive Simpson clonality was calculated by taking the square root of Simpson's diversity index across productive rearrangements. TCRdb re-hosts the immuneACCESS table, in-frame sequences only. Its copies lack some clones; in the studies checked, an unresolved V gene accounts for under half of them, and the cause for the rest is not known. V and J calls and clone size are given by that table; D and trimming were obtained from the DNA. This sample lists nearly 300,000 clones; approximately 89% were detected once. The biggest ten clones account for 2.5% to 3.5% of the sample.

This specimen comes from a study of blood T cell repertoires in COVID-19 (dated by TCRdb to the early 2020s). About the study as a whole: Collaborator samples came from the United States, Italy and Spain and covered acute and convalescent phases of COVID-19. The repertoires were released in a freely available public database meant as a resource for research on the immune response to SARS-CoV-2. Samples came from the ongoing ImmuneRACE study (first 160 participants) plus 1,254 subjects from 6 global collaborators. The dataset comprised deeply sampled blood TCRbeta repertoires from subjects exposed to, actively infected with, or recovered from COVID-19. The prospective study material was composed of cDNA or gDNA derived from T cells, B-cell-depleted T cells, or PBMCs. Where available, HLA class I and class II types were obtained from metadata supplied by the sample provider rather than from assay-based typing. Sample metadata almost always included a de-identified subject ID, COVID-19 status, age in years and sex. The research as a whole found: How much clinical and demographic metadata was included differed by source and by participant, and the metadata was provided uncurated.

Based on the germline V gene, the CDR1 and CDR2 sequences are ENHRY and SYGVKD. Its CDR3 holds 9 amino acids, cysteine through phenylalanine. CDR3 DNA only is kept here, 27 bases in frame from base 1. Enrolling through a virtual design, the prospective study's participants ranged in age from roughly 18 to 95 years and lived across 24 United States geographic areas. Cohort assignment in the prospective study relied on participant-reported clinical history from a screening survey and a study questionnaire. Exposed participants had been in contact, within 2 weeks of entering the study, with a person who had a PCR-confirmed or clinician-diagnosed case of COVID-19. In the prospective study, whole blood, serum and a nasopharyngeal or oropharyngeal swab were collected from each participant by mobile phlebotomists. Additional blood draws and questionnaires over an approximately 2-month period could optionally be provided by prospective study participants. Before DNA extraction, prospective study blood samples were shipped either frozen or at room temperature.

The rearranged segments are TRBV10-3 and TRBJ2-3; matching of 5 bases hints at TRBD1 as the D gene. The sequence was obtained from a woman aged 45-60 years who had been exposed to COVID-19. Sequencing used PBMCs or T cells enriched from blood (not recorded which). The CDR3 here reads CAISESWTF. The DNA sequence reads TGTGCCATCAGTGAGTCGTGGACATTT.